Below, 15 T cell receptor beta chains from the same sample are listed, as sequenced in a study of cytomegalovirus exposure and HLA in healthy donors. The PCR employed 60 Vbeta primers together with 13 Jbeta primers. Generated by immunoSEQ multiplex PCR, the TCRdb table keeps only in-frame clones and is missing some. The sample consists of roughly 120,000 clones, approximately 76% of them appearing once. The specimen sequenced was PBMCs. The receptors originated from a man between 45 and 60 years old in good health and CMV-seropositive.

This clone was found once. The V call is TRBV7-2, the J call TRBJ2-7, with D tentatively TRBD1 (6 bases). With 5 bases removed from V and 0 bases from J, the gap between germline ends came to 11 bases. Germline assignment: CDR1 SGHTA and CDR2 FQGNSA. The CDR3 length is 14 residues. CDR3 DNA sequence: TGTGCCAGCAGCACGCAGGGGAACTCCTACGAGCAGTACTTC. This encodes CASSTQGNSYEQYF.

CDR3 DNA: TGTGCCAGCAGTTGGGGGGGAGCGGATACGCAGTATTTT. This encodes CASSWGGADTQYF. This chain links TRBV6-5 with TRBJ2-3, with TRBD2 identical over 7 bases. V gave up 4 bases and J gave up 6 bases; unmatched junction bases: 4. The CDR3 runs 13 residues. The germline V gene has CDR1 MNHEY and CDR2 SVGAGI.

The V call is TRBV6-5, the J call TRBJ1-3, with D possibly matching TRBD1 (5 bases). The CDR3 is 14 amino acids. The germline CDR1 and CDR2 sequences are MNHEY and SVGAGI. Trimming shortened V by 0 bases and J by 3 bases, and 6 bases separated the two germline ends. This CDR3 is CASSYSGVGNTIYF. CDR3 bases: TGTGCCAGCAGTTACTCAGGGGTTGGAAACACCATATATTTT.

The chain joins TRBV7-9 to TRBJ2-2; 14 bases are a match to TRBD2. Trimming cost V 5 bases and J 1 base; bases outside gene matches: 6. The CDR3 consists of 18 residues. The germline CDR1 and CDR2 sequences are SEHNR and FQNEAQ (reference sequence). The CDR3 nucleotides are TGTGCCAGCAGCCTGGGACTAGCGGGGGCCGGGAACACCGGGGAGCTGTTTTTT. It is translated as CASSLGLAGAGNTGELFF.

This clone was counted a few times. This sequence joins TRBV28 and TRBJ2-5; 14 nucleotides match TRBD2. The germline V gene has CDR1 MDHEN and CDR2 SYDVKM. The junction had 8 bases not matched to a gene; V was cut back by 5 bases and J by 6 bases. The CDR3 extends over 16 amino acids. This CDR3 reads CASSRLAGGEGKTQYF. The CDR3 nucleotides read TGTGCCAGCAGTAGACTAGCGGGAGGGGAGGGAAAGACCCAGTACTTC.

This clone was counted a few times. V is TRBV18 and J is TRBJ2-3, with D perhaps TRBD2 (5 bases). Germline V gives CDR1 KGHSH, CDR2 LQKENI. V was trimmed by 2 bases and J by 3 bases, leaving 9 bases between them. CDR3 length: 14 amino acids. In DNA, the CDR3 is TGTGCCAGCTCACCAGGGCGGGCTACAGATACGCAGTATTTT. Its translation: CASSPGRATDTQYF.

The chain employs TRBV14 and TRBJ2-1; the D gene is possibly TRBD1 (6 bases). The CDR3 has 16 residues. Germline V gene lookup returns CDR1 SGHDN and CDR2 FVKESK. Trimming cost V 2 bases and J 2 bases, with 13 bases left between them. This chain's CDR3 is CASSQLTGTPYNEQFF. The DNA of the CDR3 is TGTGCCAGCAGCCAACTGACCGGGACACCCTACAATGAGCAGTTCTTC.

This CDR3 is CASSLQYPNEQFF. In DNA, the CDR3 is TGTGCCAGCAGCTTACAGTACCCCAATGAGCAGTTCTTC. The V gene is TRBV7-2, the J gene TRBJ2-1; D gene unclear. CDR1 is SGHTA, CDR2 FQGNSA, per germline. The CDR3 totals 13 residues. V shed 2 bases and J shed 6 bases, with 8 bases lying between them.

V and J are TRBV18 and TRBJ2-7, with 9 bases matching TRBD1. CDR1 KGHSH and CDR2 LQKENI come from the germline V gene. V shed 5 bases, J shed 6 bases, and the junction held 8 bases outside the gene matches. The CDR3 totals 14 residues. The CDR3 is CASSVRDRACEQYF. The CDR3 DNA follows: TGTGCCAGCTCAGTACGGGACAGGGCCTGCGAGCAGTACTTC.

This clone was counted a single time. The V and J genes are TRBV6-5 and TRBJ2-6; D is unresolved. Between the trimmed V and J ends, which lost 2 bases and 4 bases, there was a span of 9 bases. This CDR3 spans 15 amino acids. CDR1 and CDR2 from the germline V gene are MNHEY and SVGAGI. DNA for the CDR3: TGTGCCAGCAGTTACGACAACCGGGGGGCCAACGTCCTGACTTTC. It translates to CASSYDNRGANVLTF.

This chain uses TRBV5-1 with TRBJ2-6; 8 nucleotides line up with TRBD1. The germline CDR1 and CDR2 sequences are SGHRS and YFSETQ. CDR3 size: 17 residues. The ends lost 4 bases at V and 0 bases at J; junction bases unmatched: 6. The CDR3 reads CASSRGTGDSGANVLTF. CDR3 coding DNA: TGCGCCAGCAGCCGGGGGACAGGAGACTCTGGGGCCAACGTCCTGACTTTC.

The V gene is TRBV5-1, the J gene TRBJ1-6; a weak D match, TRBD1 (6 bases). The CDR3 is made up of 16 amino acids. The V gene's germline CDR1 is SGHRS and CDR2 YFSETQ. V was pared by 0 bases and J by 7 bases, with 14 bases between. CDR3 protein: CASSLAAGVENSPLHF. CDR3 coding DNA: TGCGCCAGCAGCTTGGCCGCAGGGGTAGAAAATTCACCCCTCCACTTT.

This clone has a handful of counts. This chain links TRBV19 with TRBJ1-5; the D is unclear. The CDR3 spans 16 residues. Trimming shortened V by 4 bases and J by 7 bases, and 20 bases separated the two germline ends. In germline, CDR1 is LNHDA, CDR2 SQIVND (reference sequence). In nucleotides, the CDR3 is TGTGCCAGTAGTACCGAGACCCTACGGGGAGAACAGCCCCAGCATTTT. It encodes CASSTETLRGEQPQHF.

This chain joins TRBV11-3 and TRBJ2-7; 12 nucleotides match TRBD2. The V segment lost 3 bases and the J segment 1 base; nucleotides outside the gene matches: 4. The germline V gene encodes CDR1 SGHNT and CDR2 YENEEA. CDR3 length: 16 amino acids. The CDR3 protein is CASSFGLAGTSYEQYF. CDR3 sequence (DNA): TGTGCCAGCAGCTTCGGACTAGCGGGGACATCCTACGAGCAGTACTTC.

The J gene is TRBJ2-7, the V gene TRBV5-1; weak D call: TRBD1 (5 bases). In germline, CDR1 is SGHRS, CDR2 YFSETQ. The V end was cut by 1 base, the J end by 3 bases, with 11 bases between. The CDR3 consists of 14 residues. CDR3 residues: CASSLPTQGYEQYF. CDR3 bases: TGCGCCAGCAGCTTGCCGACCCAGGGCTACGAGCAGTACTTC.